This TCR beta chain was found in a study of technical replicates of blood from a handful of donors. The CDR3 consists of 16 residues. V lost 2 bases and J lost 2; bases outside the gene matches: 8. The germline CDR1 and CDR2 sequences are SGHAT and FQDESV (reference sequence). TCRdb's copy holds only in-frame clones and misses some; the assay was immunoSEQ multiplex PCR. Among about 100,000 clones listed, over 95% were seen once. The gene calls are TRBV11-1 and TRBJ1-1; 7 bases line up with TRBD1. The TCR comes from a human donor in good health. The sample comprised T cells isolated from PBMCs. This chain's CDR3 is CASSLKGAVFNTEAFF. CDR3 DNA: TGTGCCAGCAGCTTAAAGGGGGCCGTATTCAACACTGAAGCTTTCTTT.